This note documents a single T cell receptor (beta chain) sequence. The antigen remains undetermined. This sample stems from a study of siplizumab effects on memory and regulatory T cells. Study findings and constraints: Sequences below about 10^-5 frequency were poorly captured, and few alloreactive clones mapped to unstimulated subsets. Naive T cells looked more diverse than memory cells and looked like major alloresponse contributors.

The CDR3 extends over 15 amino acids. Germline-derived CDR1 and CDR2 are SEHNR and FQNEAQ (reference sequence). Trimming removed 3 bases at V and 3 bases at J, with 14 bases between. TCR templates, roughly 10^5 per sample, were assayed. Sequencing was performed with immunoSEQ multiplex PCR; in TCRdb, only in-frame clones are kept and a portion is missing. The sample lists approximately 100,000 clones, more than 85% occurring once. The source material was CD4+ T cells sorted from blood. The receptor was derived from a human donor in good health. Some clones in this sample may be carry-over from other donors' samples. The chain couples TRBV7-9 to TRBJ1-2, with D maybe TRBD1 (6 bases). For the CDR3, the DNA is TGTGCCAGCAGCTTCGGGACACCAGGATACTATGGCTACACCTTC. It translates to CASSFGTPGYYGYTF.